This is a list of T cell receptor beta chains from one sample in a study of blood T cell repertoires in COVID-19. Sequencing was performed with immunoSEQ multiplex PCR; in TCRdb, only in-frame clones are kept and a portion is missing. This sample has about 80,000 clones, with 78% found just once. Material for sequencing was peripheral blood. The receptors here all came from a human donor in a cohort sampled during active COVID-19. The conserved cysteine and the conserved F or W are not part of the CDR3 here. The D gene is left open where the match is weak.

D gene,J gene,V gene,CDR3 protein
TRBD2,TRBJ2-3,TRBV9,ASSPGTSLSDTQY
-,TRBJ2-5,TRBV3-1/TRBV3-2,ASSLFAGTQY
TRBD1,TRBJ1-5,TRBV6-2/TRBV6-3,ASSGGQGSNQPQH
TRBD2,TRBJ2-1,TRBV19,ASSTEAGVSNEQF
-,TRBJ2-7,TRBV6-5,ASSLAAPDEQY
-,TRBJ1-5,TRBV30,AWQTGRRPQH
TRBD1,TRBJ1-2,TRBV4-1,ASSQTHPGQGGPHGYT
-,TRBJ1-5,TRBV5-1,ASSPQGRNQPQH
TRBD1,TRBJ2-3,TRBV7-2,ASSPGTGADTQY
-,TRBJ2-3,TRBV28,ASTLTDTQY
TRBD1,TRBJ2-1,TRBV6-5,ASIVGGLSYNEQF
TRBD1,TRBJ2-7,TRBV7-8,ASSLEAGGYEQY
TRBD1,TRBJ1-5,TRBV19,ASSIDQGQTAWQPQH
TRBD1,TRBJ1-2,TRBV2,ASRDRGLRSSGYT
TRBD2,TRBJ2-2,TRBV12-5,ASAPWGAGSKRGAGPGELF
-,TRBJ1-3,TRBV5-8,ASSAGYSGNTIY
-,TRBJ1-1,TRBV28,ASSLEAVTGTEAF
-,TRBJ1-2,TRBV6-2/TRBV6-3,ASSYVAANYGYT
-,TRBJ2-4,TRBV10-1,ASSESPGIVDIQY
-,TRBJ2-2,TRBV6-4,ASSYLANTGELF
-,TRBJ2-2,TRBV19,ASSIRREARRYRNTGELF
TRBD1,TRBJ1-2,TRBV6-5,ASSVLGGPYGYT
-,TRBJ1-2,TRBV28,ASSSQVTGILNYGYT
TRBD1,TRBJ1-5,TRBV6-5,ASSPGTGNQPQH
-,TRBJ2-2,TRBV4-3,ASSPAGMPPGELF
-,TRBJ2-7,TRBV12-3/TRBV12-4,ASSGSGEQY
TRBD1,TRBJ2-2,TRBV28,ASSLTGAGTGELF
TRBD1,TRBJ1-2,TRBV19,ASSEGDRGPGGYT
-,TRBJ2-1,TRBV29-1,SVETPGEEQF
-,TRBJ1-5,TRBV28,ASSLQRIDQPQH
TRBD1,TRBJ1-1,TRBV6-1,ASSDFLRGRTEAF
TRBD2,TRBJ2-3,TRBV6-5,ASSIGLAGADTQY
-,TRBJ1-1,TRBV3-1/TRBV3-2,ASSRSMNTEAF
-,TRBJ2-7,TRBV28,ASRTATDSYEQY
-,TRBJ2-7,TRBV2,ASSVGQSNSYEQY
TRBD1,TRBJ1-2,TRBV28,ASSLQGNYGYT
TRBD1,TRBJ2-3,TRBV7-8,ASSFRPPGQGRDTQY
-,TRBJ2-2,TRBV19,ASTTARGNTGELF
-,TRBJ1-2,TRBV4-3,ASSQVRDTYGYT
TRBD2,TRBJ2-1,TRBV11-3,ASSSPLGGRGSYNEQF
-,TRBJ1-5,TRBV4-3,ASSQYQGSNQPQH
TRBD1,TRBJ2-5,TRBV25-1,ASSTPQGRQETQY
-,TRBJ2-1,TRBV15,ATNNYNNEQF
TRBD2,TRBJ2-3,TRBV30,AWDRGVTTDTQY
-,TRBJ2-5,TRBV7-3,ASSPERDTPSETQY
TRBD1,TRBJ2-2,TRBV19,ASSNWDRDPGELF
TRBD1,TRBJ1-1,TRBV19,ASSSRTGGYTEAF
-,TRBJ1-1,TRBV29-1,SVHRAGNTEAF
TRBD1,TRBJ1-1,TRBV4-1,ASSQDGTDRNPGTEAF
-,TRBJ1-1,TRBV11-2,ASSFAWTALNTEAF
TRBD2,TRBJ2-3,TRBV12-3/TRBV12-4,ATAGESTDTQY
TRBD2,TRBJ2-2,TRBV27,ASTGLAGMNTGELF
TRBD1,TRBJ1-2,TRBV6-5,ASRRAGQGPEGYT